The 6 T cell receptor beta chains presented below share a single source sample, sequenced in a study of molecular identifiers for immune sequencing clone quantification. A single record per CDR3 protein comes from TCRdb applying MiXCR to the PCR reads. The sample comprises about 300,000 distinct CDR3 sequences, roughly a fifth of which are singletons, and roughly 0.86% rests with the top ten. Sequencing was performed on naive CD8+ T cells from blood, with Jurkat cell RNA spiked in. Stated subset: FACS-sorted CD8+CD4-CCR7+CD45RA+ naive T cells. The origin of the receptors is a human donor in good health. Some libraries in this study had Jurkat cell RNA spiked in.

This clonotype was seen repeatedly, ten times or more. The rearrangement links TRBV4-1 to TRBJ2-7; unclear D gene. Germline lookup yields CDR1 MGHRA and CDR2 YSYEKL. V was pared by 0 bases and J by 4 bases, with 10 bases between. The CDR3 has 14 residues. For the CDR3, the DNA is TGCGCCAGCAGCCAAGAAGAGGCGGAGTACGAGCAGTACTTC. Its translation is CASSQEEAEYEQYF.

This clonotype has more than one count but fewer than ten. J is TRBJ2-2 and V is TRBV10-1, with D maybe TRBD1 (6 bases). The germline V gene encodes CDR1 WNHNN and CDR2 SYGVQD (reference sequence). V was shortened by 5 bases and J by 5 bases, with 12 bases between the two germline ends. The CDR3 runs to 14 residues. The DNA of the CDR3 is TGCGCCAGCAGTCCCGGGACACCGACCGGGGAGCTGTTTTTT. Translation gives CASSPGTPTGELFF.

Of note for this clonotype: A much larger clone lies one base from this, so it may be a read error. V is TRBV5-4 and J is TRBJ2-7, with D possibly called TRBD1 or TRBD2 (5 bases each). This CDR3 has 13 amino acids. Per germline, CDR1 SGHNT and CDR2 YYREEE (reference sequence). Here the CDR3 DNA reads TGTGTCAGCAGCTTGGACAATCGGGGCGAGCAGTACTTC. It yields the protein CVSSLDNRGEQYF. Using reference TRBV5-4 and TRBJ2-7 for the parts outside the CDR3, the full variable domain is ETGVTQSPTHLIKTRGQQVTLRCSSQSGHNTVSWYQQALGQGPQFIFQYYREEENGRGNFPPRFSGLQFPNYSSELNVNALELDDSALYLCVSSLDNRGEQYFGPGTRLTVT.

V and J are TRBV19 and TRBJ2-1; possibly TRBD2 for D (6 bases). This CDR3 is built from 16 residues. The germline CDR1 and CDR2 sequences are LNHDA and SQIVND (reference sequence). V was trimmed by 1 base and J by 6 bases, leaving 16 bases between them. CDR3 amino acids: CASSIVPRDSLNEQFF. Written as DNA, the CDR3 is TGTGCCAGTAGTATAGTACCCCGGGACTCCCTCAATGAGCAGTTCTTC.

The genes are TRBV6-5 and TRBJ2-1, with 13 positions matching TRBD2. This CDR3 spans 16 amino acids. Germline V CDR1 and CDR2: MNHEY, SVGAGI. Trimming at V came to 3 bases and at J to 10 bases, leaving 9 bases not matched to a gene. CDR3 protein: CASSYGLAGVSREQFF. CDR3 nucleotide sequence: TGTGCCAGCAGTTATGGACTAGCGGGAGTATCTAGAGAGCAGTTCTTC.

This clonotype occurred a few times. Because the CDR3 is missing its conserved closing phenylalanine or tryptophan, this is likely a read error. The DNA of the CDR3 is TGCGCCAGCAGCCAAGATCAACCTAGCCCCACAGATACGCAGTATTGT. Protein: CASSQDQPSPTDTQYC. The chain couples TRBV4-3 to TRBJ2-3, with D perhaps TRBD2 (5 bases). The V gene lost 0 bases and the J gene lost 2 bases, with 12 bases spanning the gap. Germline V gives CDR1 LGHNA, CDR2 YSLEER. The CDR3 is 16 residues long.